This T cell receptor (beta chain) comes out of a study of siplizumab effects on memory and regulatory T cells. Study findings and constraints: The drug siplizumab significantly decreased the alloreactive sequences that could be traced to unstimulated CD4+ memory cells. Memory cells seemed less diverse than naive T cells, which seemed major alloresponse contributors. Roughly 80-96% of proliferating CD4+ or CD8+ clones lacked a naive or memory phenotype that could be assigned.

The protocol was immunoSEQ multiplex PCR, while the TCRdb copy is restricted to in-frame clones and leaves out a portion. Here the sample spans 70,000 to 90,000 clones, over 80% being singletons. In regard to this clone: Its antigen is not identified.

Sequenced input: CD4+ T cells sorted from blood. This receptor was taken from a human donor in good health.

In DNA form, the CDR3 reads TGTGCCAGCAGCTTTTATAACAGCCACACCGGGGAGCTGTTTTTT. The encoded protein is CASSFYNSHTGELFF. The rearrangement joins TRBV7-2 to TRBJ2-2; no definite D call. This CDR3 has 15 amino acids. V was pared by 3 bases and J by 3 bases, with 11 bases between. Germline assignment: CDR1 SGHTA and CDR2 FQGNSA.